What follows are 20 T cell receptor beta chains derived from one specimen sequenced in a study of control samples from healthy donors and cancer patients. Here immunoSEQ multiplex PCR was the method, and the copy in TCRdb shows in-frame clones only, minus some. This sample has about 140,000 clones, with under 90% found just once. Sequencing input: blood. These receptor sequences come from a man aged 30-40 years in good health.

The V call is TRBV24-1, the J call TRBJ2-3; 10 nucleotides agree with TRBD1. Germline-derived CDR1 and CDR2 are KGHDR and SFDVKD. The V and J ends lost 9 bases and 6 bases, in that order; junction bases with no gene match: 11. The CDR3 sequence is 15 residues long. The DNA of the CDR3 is TGTGCCACCCAGCCGGGACAGGGGATATCCGATACGCAGTATTTT. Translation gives CATQPGQGISDTQYF.

CDR3 in DNA: TGTGCCAGCTCAGCGACGAACACTGAAGCTTTCTTT. Encoded protein: CASSATNTEAFF. The V call is TRBV18, the J call TRBJ1-1; D is uncertain. Deletions cut 5 bases from V and 1 base from J, with 5 bases between. The germline gives CDR1 KGHSH, CDR2 LQKENI. The CDR3 is 12 amino acids.

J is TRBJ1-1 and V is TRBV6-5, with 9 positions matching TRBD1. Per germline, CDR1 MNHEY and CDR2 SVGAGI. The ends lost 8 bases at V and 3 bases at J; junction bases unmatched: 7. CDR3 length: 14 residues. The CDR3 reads CASSDRGLDTEAFF. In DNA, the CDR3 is TGTGCCAGCTCAGACAGGGGGTTGGACACTGAAGCTTTCTTT.

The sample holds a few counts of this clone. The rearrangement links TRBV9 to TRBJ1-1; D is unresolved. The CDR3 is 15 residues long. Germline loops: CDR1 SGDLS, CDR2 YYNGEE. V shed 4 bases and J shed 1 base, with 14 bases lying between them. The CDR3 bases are TGTGCCAGCAGCCCATACGGCCAGACGAACACTGAAGCTTTCTTT. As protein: CASSPYGQTNTEAFF.

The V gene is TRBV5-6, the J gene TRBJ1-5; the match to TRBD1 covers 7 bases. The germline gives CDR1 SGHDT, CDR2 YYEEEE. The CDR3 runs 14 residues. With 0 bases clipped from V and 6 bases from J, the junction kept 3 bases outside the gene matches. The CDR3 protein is CASSLGQGGQPQHF. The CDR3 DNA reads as TGTGCCAGCAGCTTGGGACAGGGAGGTCAGCCCCAGCATTTT.

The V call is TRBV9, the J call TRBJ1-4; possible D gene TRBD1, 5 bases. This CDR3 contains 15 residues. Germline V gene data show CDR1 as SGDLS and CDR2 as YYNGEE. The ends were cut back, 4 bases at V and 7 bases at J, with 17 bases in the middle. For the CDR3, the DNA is TGTGCCAGCAGCCCGGAGGAGGGGATGGGTGAAAAACTGTTTTTT. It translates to CASSPEEGMGEKLFF.

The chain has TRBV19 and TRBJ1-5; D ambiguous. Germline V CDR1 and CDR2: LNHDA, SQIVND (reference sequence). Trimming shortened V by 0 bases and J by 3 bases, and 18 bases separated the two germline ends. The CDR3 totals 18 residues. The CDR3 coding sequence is TGTGCCAGTAGTATAGAGGGCGGCTCCCTTCGACTCAATCAGCCCCAGCATTTT. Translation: CASSIEGGSLRLNQPQHF. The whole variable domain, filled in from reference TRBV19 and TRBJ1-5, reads DGGITQSPKYLFRKEGQNVTLSCEQNLNHDAMYWYRQDPGQGLRLIYYSQIVNDFQKGDIAEGYSVSREKKESFPLTVTSAQKNPTAFYLCASSIEGGSLRLNQPQHFGDGTRLSIL.

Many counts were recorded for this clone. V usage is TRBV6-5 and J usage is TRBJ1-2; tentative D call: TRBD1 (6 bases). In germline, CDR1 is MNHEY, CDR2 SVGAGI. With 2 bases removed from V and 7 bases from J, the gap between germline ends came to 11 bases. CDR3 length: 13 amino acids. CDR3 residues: CASSYNHRVGYTF. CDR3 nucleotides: TGTGCCAGCAGTTACAACCACAGGGTTGGCTACACCTTC.

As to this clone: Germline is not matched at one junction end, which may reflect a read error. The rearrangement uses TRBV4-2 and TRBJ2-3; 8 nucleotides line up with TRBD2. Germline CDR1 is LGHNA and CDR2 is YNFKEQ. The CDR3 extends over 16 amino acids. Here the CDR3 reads CASSQVAGTRTDAQYF. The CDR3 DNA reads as TGTGCCAGCAGCCAAGTAGCGGGGACCCGCACAGATGCGCAGTATTTT.

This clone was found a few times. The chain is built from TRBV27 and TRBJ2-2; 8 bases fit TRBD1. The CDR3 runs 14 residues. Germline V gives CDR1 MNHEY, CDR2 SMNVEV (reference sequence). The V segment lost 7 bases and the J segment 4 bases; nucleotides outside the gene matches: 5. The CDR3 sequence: CASTTGDTTGELFF. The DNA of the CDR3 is TGTGCCAGCACGACAGGGGACACCACCGGGGAGCTGTTTTTT.

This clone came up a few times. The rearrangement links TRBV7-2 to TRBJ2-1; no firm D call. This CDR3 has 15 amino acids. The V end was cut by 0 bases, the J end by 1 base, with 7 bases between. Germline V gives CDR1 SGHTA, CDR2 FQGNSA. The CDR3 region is CASSLASNSYNEQFF. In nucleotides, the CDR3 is TGTGCCAGCAGCTTAGCTTCCAATTCCTACAATGAGCAGTTCTTC.

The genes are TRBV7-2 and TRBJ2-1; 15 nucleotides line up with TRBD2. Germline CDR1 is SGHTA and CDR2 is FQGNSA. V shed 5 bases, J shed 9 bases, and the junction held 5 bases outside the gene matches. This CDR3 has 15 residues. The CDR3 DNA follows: TGTGCCAGCAGCAAGGGACTAGCGGGAGGAACTGAGCAGTTCTTC. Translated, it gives CASSKGLAGGTEQFF.

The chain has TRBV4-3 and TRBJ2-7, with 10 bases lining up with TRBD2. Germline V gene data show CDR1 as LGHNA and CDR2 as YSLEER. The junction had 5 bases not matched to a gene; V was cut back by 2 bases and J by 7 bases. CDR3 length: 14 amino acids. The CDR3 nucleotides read TGCGCCAGCAGCCAACTACTAGCGGGGTTTGAGCAGTACTTC. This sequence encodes CASSQLLAGFEQYF.

The CDR3 DNA follows: TGTGCAAGTCGCTTAGCGTTAGCGGGGGGGCTCAATGAGCAGTTCTTC. Encoded protein: CASRLALAGGLNEQFF. This chain connects TRBV12-2 to TRBJ2-1; TRBD2, the table's D call, was not compared with the DNA. TRBV12-2 is a pseudogene locus. The CDR3 runs 16 residues.

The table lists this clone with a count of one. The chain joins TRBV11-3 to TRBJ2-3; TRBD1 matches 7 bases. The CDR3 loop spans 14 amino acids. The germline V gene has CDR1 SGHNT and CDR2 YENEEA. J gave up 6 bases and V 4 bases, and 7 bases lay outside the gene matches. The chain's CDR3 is CASSSVTQGDTQYF. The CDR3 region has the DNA TGTGCCAGCAGCTCGGTGACACAGGGGGATACGCAGTATTTT. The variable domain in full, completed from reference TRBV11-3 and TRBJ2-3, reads EAGVVQSPRYKIIEKKQPVAFWCNPISGHNTLYWYLQNLGQGPELLIRYENEEAVDDSQLPKDRFSAERLKGVDSTLKIQPAELGDSAVYLCASSSVTQGDTQYFGPGTRLTVL.

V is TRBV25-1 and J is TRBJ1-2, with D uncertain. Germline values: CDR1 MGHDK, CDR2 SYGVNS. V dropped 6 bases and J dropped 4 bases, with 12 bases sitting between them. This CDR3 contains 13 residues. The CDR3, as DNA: TGTGCCAGCAGCGCCAGACACAGCTATGGCTACACCTTC. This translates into CASSARHSYGYTF.

The CDR3 here is CSASPSLAGGHSSYNEQFF. The CDR3 coding sequence is TGCAGTGCTAGTCCCAGTCTAGCGGGAGGCCACTCCTCCTACAATGAGCAGTTCTTC. This chain joins TRBV20-1 and TRBJ2-1, with 11 bases matching TRBD2. The CDR3 is made up of 19 amino acids. Germline CDR1 and CDR2: DFQATT and SNEGSKA (reference sequence). Trimming at V came to 3 bases and at J to 0 bases, leaving 13 bases not matched to a gene.

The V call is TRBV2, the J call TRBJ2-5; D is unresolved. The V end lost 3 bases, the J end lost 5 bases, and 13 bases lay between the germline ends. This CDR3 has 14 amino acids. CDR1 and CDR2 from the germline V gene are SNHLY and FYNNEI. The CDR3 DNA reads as TGTGCCAGCAGTGATATCAAGGGTGGGGAGACCCAGTACTTC. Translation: CASSDIKGGETQYF.

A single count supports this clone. The CDR3 bases are TGTGCCAGCAGCTTAAGTAGGGGTACTAATGAAAAACTGTTTTTT. This codes for CASSLSRGTNEKLFF. V usage is TRBV7-2 and J usage is TRBJ1-4, with D tentatively TRBD1 (5 bases). V lost 2 bases, J lost 2 bases, and 9 bases lay in between. Looked up from germline, CDR1 is SGHTA and CDR2 is FQGNSA. The CDR3 has 15 amino acids.

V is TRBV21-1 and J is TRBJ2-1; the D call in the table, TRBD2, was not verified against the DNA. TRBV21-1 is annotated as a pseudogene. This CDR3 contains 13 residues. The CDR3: CASSRHYPNEQFF. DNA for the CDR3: TGTGCCAGCAGCCGCCACTACCCGAATGAGCAGTTCTTC.